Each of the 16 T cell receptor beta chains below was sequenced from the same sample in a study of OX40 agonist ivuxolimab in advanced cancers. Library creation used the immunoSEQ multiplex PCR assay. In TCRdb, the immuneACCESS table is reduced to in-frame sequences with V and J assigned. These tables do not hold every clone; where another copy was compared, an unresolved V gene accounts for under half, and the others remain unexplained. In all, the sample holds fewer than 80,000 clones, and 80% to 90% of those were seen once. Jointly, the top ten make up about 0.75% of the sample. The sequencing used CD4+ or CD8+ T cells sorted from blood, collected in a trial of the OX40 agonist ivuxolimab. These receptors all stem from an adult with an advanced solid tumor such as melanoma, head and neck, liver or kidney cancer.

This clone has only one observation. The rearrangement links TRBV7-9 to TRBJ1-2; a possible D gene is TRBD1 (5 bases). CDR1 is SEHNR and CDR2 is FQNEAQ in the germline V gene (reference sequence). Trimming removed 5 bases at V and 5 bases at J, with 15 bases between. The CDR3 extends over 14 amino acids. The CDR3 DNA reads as TGTGCCAGCAGCCACATGGACATCCCGTATGGCTACACCTTC. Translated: CASSHMDIPYGYTF.

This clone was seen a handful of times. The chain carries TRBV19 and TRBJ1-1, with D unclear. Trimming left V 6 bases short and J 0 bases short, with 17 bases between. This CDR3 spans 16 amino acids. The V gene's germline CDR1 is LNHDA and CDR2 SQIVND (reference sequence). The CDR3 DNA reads TGTGCCAGTAGGCCGCCACGGTCGGGAATGAACACTGAAGCTTTCTTT. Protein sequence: CASRPPRSGMNTEAFF.

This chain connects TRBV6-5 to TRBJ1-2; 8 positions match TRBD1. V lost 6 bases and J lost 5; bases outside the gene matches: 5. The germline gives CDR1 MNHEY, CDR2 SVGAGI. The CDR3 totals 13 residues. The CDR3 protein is CASSLDRAYGYTF. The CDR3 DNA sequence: TGTGCCAGCAGCTTGGACAGGGCTTATGGCTACACCTTC.

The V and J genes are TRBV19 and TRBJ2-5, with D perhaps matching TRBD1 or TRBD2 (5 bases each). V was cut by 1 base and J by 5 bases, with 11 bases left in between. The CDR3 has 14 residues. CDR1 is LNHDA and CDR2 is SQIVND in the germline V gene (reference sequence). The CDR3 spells CASSIGGREETQYF. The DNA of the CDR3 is TGTGCCAGTAGTATAGGAGGCAGGGAGGAGACCCAGTACTTC.

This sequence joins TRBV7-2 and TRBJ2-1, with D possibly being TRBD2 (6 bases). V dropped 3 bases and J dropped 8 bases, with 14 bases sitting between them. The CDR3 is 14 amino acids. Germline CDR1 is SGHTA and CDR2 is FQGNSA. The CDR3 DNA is TGTGCCAGCAGCTTGGCGGGGAGAATAGATGAGCAGTTCTTC. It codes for CASSLAGRIDEQFF.

CDR3 amino acids: CASSLGGSSDTQYF. The CDR3 DNA reads TGTGCCAGCAGTTTGGGCGGGAGTTCCGATACGCAGTATTTT. The chain couples TRBV28 to TRBJ2-3, with TRBD2 matching 7 bases. Losses at the gene ends were 3 bases for V and 6 bases for J; bases not matched to a gene: 6. Germline CDR1 is MDHEN and CDR2 is SYDVKM. The CDR3 spans 14 residues.

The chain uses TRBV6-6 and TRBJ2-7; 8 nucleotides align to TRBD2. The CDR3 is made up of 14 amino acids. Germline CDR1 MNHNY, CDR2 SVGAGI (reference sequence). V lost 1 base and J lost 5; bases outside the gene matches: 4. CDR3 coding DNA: TGTGCCAGCAGTTACTGGCGGGAGGTCGACGAGCAGTACTTC. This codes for CASSYWREVDEQYF.

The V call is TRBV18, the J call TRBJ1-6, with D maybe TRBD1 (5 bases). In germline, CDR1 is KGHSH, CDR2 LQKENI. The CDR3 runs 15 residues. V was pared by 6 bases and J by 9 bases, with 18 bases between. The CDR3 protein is CASSPPGRGASPLHF. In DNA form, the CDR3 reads TGTGCCAGCTCCCCGCCGGGACGGGGAGCTTCACCCCTCCACTTT. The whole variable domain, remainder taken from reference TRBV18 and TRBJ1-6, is NAGVMQNPRHLVRRRGQEARLRCSPMKGHSHVYWYRQLPEEGLKFMVYLQKENIIDESGMPKERFSAEFPKEGPSILRIQQVVRGDSAAYFCASSPPGRGASPLHFGNGTRLTVT.

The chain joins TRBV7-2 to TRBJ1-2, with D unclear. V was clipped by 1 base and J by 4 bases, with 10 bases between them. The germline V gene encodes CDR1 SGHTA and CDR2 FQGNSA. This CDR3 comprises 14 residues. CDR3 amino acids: CASSLVQDTYGYTF. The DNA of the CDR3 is TGTGCCAGCAGCTTAGTGCAGGATACCTATGGCTACACCTTC.

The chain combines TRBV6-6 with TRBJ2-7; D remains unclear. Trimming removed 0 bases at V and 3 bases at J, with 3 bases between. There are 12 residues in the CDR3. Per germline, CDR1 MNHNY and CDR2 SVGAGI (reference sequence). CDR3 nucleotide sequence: TGTGCCAGCAGTTACTCGATCTACGAGCAGTACTTC. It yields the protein CASSYSIYEQYF.

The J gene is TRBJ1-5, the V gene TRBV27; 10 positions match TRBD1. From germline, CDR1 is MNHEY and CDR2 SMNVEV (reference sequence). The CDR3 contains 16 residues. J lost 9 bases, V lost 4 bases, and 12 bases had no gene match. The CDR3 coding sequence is TGTGCCAGCAGTTCCTTAGGGGGACAGGGGATTCGGCCCCAGCATTTT. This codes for CASSSLGGQGIRPQHF.

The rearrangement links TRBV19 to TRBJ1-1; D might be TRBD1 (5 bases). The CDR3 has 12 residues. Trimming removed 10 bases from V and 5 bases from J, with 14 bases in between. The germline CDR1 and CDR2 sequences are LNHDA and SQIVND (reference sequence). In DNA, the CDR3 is TGTGCCACTGAATCGGGGCGGACTGAAGCTTTCTTT. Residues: CATESGRTEAFF.

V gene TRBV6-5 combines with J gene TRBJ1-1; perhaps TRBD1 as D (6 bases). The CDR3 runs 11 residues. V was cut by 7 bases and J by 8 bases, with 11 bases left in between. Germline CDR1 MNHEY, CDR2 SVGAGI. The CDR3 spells CASNRGGEAFF. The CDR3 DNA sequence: TGTGCCAGCAATCGAGGGGGGGAAGCTTTCTTT.

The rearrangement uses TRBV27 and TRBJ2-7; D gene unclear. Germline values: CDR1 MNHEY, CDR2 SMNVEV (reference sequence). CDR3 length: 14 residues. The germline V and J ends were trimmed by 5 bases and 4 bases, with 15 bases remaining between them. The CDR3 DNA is TGTGCCAGCAGTCCTGTCGTGTTGGGGTACGAGCAGTACTTC. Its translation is CASSPVVLGYEQYF.

The CDR3 DNA follows: TGTGCCAGCAGTTCGGTGAGTTTCAATGAGCAGTTCTTC. Amino acid sequence: CASSSVSFNEQFF. The J gene is TRBJ2-1, the V gene TRBV28; D not certain. Germline V gives CDR1 MDHEN, CDR2 SYDVKM. The CDR3 spans 13 residues. The V end lost 4 bases, the J end lost 6 bases, and 10 bases lay between the germline ends. Based on the CDR3 plus reference TRBV28 and TRBJ2-1, the full variable domain is DVKVTQSSRYLVKRTGEKVFLECVQDMDHENMFWYRQDPGLGLRLIYFSYDVKMKEKGDIPEGYSVSREKKERFSLILESASTNQTSMYLCASSSVSFNEQFFGPGTRLTVL.

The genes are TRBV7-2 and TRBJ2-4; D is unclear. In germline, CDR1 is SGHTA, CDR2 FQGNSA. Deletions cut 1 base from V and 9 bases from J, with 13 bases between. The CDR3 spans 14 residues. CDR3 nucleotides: TGTGCCAGCAGCTTAGAGTCTCTAAGTAGCATTCAGTACTTC. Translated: CASSLESLSSIQYF.